Listed here are 24 T cell receptor beta chains from one sample, sequenced in a study of T cells in Graves' hyperthyroidism and ophthalmopathy. Amplified TCR beta CDR3 regions came from RNA transcripts. The TCR CDR3 was amplified in a first-round RT-PCR using the HTBI primer set. TCRdb redid the calling of the multiplex PCR reads with MiXCR, one entry per CDR3 protein. The sample holds about 710,000 distinct CDR3 sequences; about 15% are singletons and the top ten take around 8%. Sequencing used blood. The receptor set was obtained from a young man with Graves' hyperthyroidism.

A remark on this clonotype: One end of the junction is discordant with germline, which a read error may explain. The chain carries TRBV7-7 and TRBJ1-1; D is unclear. The CDR3 extends over 17 amino acids. Germline CDR1 reads SSHAT; CDR2 reads FNYEAQ (reference sequence). CDR3 protein: CASSPQSAGNQNTEAFF. CDR3 in DNA: TGTGCTAGCAGCCCCCAGTCGGCGGGGAACCAGAACACTGAAGCTTTCTTT.

The chain couples TRBV6-2 or TRBV6-3 to TRBJ1-1; D is uncertain. Trimming pared 4 bases from V and 5 bases from J, leaving 14 bases between. The CDR3 is 14 residues long. Germline CDR1 reads MNHEY; CDR2 reads SVGEGT. For the CDR3, the DNA is TGTGCCAGCAGTTCCGGCCAACGGAGGACTGAAGCTTTCTTT. Protein sequence: CASSSGQRRTEAFF.

This chain links TRBV4-2 with TRBJ2-7; TRBD1 matches at 7 bases. V lost 1 base and J lost 3; bases outside the gene matches: 9. Per germline, CDR1 LGHNA and CDR2 YNFKEQ. CDR3 length: 16 amino acids. DNA for the CDR3: TGTGCCAGCAGCCAAGGAATCCGGGACAGCAGCTACGAGCAGTACTTC. It is translated as CASSQGIRDSSYEQYF.

This clonotype occurred many times. V is TRBV5-8 and J is TRBJ2-5; D is possibly TRBD2 (5 bases). The CDR3 extends over 13 amino acids. CDR1 is SGHTS and CDR2 is YDEGEE in the germline V gene. The V and J ends lost 6 bases and 5 bases respectively, with 14 bases between them. CDR3 sequence (DNA): TGTGCCAGCAAGAGAGAGGGATTCGAGACCCAGTACTTC. Protein sequence: CASKREGFETQYF.

This clonotype was observed many times. The chain links TRBV2 to TRBJ2-7; D assignment may be TRBD1 or TRBD2 (6 bases each). There are 13 residues in the CDR3. Germline CDR1 SNHLY, CDR2 FYNNEI. V lost 7 bases and J 2 bases, leaving 12 bases between the germline ends. CDR3 DNA sequence: TGTGCCAGCACGGTGCGGGACACCTACGAGCAGTACTTC. Translation gives CASTVRDTYEQYF.

The chain employs TRBV5-1 and TRBJ2-1, with D perhaps assigned TRBD1 or TRBD2 (5 bases each). This CDR3 region has 15 residues. The germline CDR1 and CDR2 sequences are SGHRS and YFSETQ. The V gene lost 3 bases and the J gene lost 0 bases, with 10 bases spanning the gap. The CDR3 sequence: CASSWLGTSYNEQFF. In DNA, the CDR3 is TGCGCCAGCAGCTGGCTTGGGACCTCCTACAATGAGCAGTTCTTC.

This clonotype was counted between two and nine times. The genes are TRBV6-1 and TRBJ1-2; perhaps TRBD1 as D (6 bases). The CDR3 is 13 residues long. Germline CDR1 and CDR2: MNHNS and SASEGT. V was shortened by 6 bases and J by 6 bases, with 14 bases between the two germline ends. In DNA, the CDR3 is TGTGCCAGCAGGGCAACAGGGCTCCATGGCTACACCTTC. Protein: CASRATGLHGYTF.

The chain carries TRBV19 and TRBJ2-2; unclear D gene. V was pared by 2 bases and J by 7 bases, with 11 bases between. Per germline, CDR1 LNHDA and CDR2 SQIVND (reference sequence). CDR3 length equals 14 residues. The CDR3 here is CASSILGNGGELFF. The CDR3 coding sequence is TGTGCCAGTAGTATACTGGGAAACGGCGGGGAGCTGTTTTTT.

The gene calls are TRBV12-3 or TRBV12-4 and TRBJ2-5; unclear D gene. Trimming left V 3 bases short and J 4 bases short, with 9 bases between. The CDR3 totals 13 residues. The CDR3: CASSFIAPETQYF. As DNA, the CDR3 is TGTGCCAGCAGTTTTATCGCCCCAGAGACCCAGTACTTC.

This clonotype has a handful of counts. This sequence joins TRBV5-6 and TRBJ2-3; the D gene could be TRBD1 or TRBD2 (5 bases each). Germline assignment: CDR1 SGHDT and CDR2 YYEEEE. Trimming stripped 4 bases from V and 2 bases from J, with 17 bases between. This CDR3 has 16 residues. The CDR3 here is CASSRGPRGYTDTQYF. CDR3 sequence (DNA): TGTGCCAGCAGCAGGGGTCCGAGGGGTTACACAGATACGCAGTATTTT.

This clonotype was found a few times. This chain uses TRBV30 with TRBJ2-3; D is unresolved. The CDR3 has 13 amino acids. Germline CDR1 and CDR2: GTSNPN and SVGIG (reference sequence). V dropped 3 bases and J dropped 0 bases, with 7 bases sitting between them. For the CDR3, the DNA is TGTGCCTGGAGAGCTAGTAGCACAGATACGCAGTATTTT. This gives the protein CAWRASSTDTQYF. Combining the CDR3 with reference TRBV30 and TRBJ2-3 gives the whole variable domain SQTIHQWPATLVQPVGSPLSLECTVEGTSNPNLYWYRQAAGRGLQLLFYSVGIGQISSEVPQNLSASRPQDRQFILSSKKLLLSDSGFYLCAWRASSTDTQYFGPGTRLTVL.

There are a few counts of this clonotype. The chain uses TRBV29-1 and TRBJ2-7; 10 bases line up with TRBD1. CDR3 size: 13 residues. Germline V gene data show CDR1 as SQVTM and CDR2 as ANQGSEA. The V gene end was trimmed by 6 bases and the J gene end by 3 bases; junction bases not matched to a gene: 5. The CDR3 loop reads CSVRQGANYEQYF. The CDR3 DNA reads as TGCAGCGTGCGACAGGGGGCCAACTACGAGCAGTACTTC.

This clonotype has ten or more counts. The chain has TRBV3-1 and TRBJ2-1; D not resolved. The CDR3 runs 17 residues. CDR1 and CDR2 (germline): LGHDT, YNNKEL (reference sequence). The V gene lost 1 base and the J gene lost 4 bases, with 17 bases spanning the gap. CDR3 amino acids: CASSQGSGRPAYNEQFF. The CDR3 DNA reads TGTGCCAGCAGCCAAGGGTCCGGGCGGCCTGCATACAATGAGCAGTTCTTC.

Many counts were recorded for this clonotype. V usage is TRBV10-3 and J usage is TRBJ2-7; D is possibly TRBD1 or TRBD2 (5 bases each). Trimming shortened V by 2 bases and J by 0 bases, and 5 bases separated the two germline ends. This CDR3 is 13 amino acids long. The germline V gene encodes CDR1 ENHRY and CDR2 SYGVKD. The CDR3 sequence: CAISEGGSYEQYF. Written as DNA, the CDR3 is TGTGCCATCAGTGAGGGGGGCTCCTACGAGCAGTACTTC.

This clonotype has more than one count but fewer than ten. V and J are TRBV7-2 and TRBJ2-7; possibly TRBD2 for D (6 bases). This CDR3 contains 14 residues. Germline V gene data show CDR1 as SGHTA and CDR2 as FQGNSA. Trimming took 3 bases from V and 0 from J, leaving 9 bases between them. The CDR3 region is CASSFSTSSYEQYF. The CDR3 bases are TGTGCCAGCAGCTTTTCGACTAGCTCCTACGAGCAGTACTTC.

The V gene is TRBV30, the J gene TRBJ2-7, with 9 bases identical to TRBD1. The CDR3 runs to 15 residues. Germline CDR1 reads GTSNPN; CDR2 reads SVGIG (reference sequence). Losses at the gene ends were 6 bases for V and 2 bases for J; bases not matched to a gene: 11. The DNA for the CDR3 is TGTGCCTGCCTCCCCCCAAGGACAGGGGCCTACGAGCAGTACTTC. It specifies CACLPPRTGAYEQYF.

The V and J genes are TRBV24-1 and TRBJ2-2; TRBD2 is a possible D gene (6 bases). The V gene's germline CDR1 is KGHDR and CDR2 SFDVKD. Trimming shortened V by 5 bases and J by 8 bases, and 14 bases separated the two germline ends. CDR3 length equals 14 residues. The CDR3 spells CATSGLGGKGELFF. CDR3 DNA: TGTGCCACCAGTGGCCTGGGCGGGAAGGGGGAGCTGTTTTTT.

This clonotype was detected ten times or more. This chain uses TRBV11-2 with TRBJ2-7; D unresolved. Germline V CDR1 and CDR2: SGHAT, FQNNGV. Trimming removed 5 bases at V and 6 bases at J, with 17 bases between. The CDR3 spans 14 residues. CDR3 nucleotides: TGTGCCAGCAGCCCCAGGAGTGGCCTCCCCGAGCAGTACTTC. It encodes CASSPRSGLPEQYF.

This clonotype has a handful of counts. The rearrangement joins TRBV24-1 to TRBJ2-2; D unresolved. Trimming pared 1 base from V and 6 bases from J, leaving 5 bases between. Germline assignment: CDR1 KGHDR and CDR2 SFDVKD. The CDR3 has 13 amino acids. The CDR3 region is CATSDFGAGELFF. The CDR3, as DNA: TGTGCCACCAGTGATTTTGGGGCCGGGGAGCTGTTTTTT.

This clonotype has more than one count but fewer than ten. At one end the junction does not follow the germline gene, possibly because of a read error. The gene calls are TRBV29-1 and TRBJ2-5, with D hard to call. Germline loops: CDR1 SQVTM, CDR2 ANQGSEA. There are 13 residues in the CDR3. CDR3 loop: CSVEGWQAETQYF. CDR3 DNA: TGCAGCGTCGAAGGGTGGCAGGCGGAGACCCAGTACTTC.

This clonotype appeared a few times. The chain couples TRBV15 to TRBJ1-4; 8 bases fit TRBD1. The CDR3 spans 16 residues. Germline V lookup: CDR1 LNHNV, CDR2 YYDKDF (reference sequence). The V and J ends lost 2 bases and 7 bases, in that order; junction bases with no gene match: 9. CDR3 sequence (DNA): TGTGCCACCAGCAGACGTTTGACAGGGGAGAGTGAAAAACTGTTTTTT. Its translation: CATSRRLTGESEKLFF.

With regard to this clonotype: This may come from a read error, since a much larger clone is one base off. This sequence joins TRBV20-1 and TRBJ2-3; D not resolved. This CDR3 contains 11 residues. Germline assignment: CDR1 DFQATT and CDR2 SNEGSKA (reference sequence). The CDR3: CSAEPADTLYF. The CDR3 nucleotides read TGCAGTGCTGAACCCGCAGATACGCTGTATTTT.

This clonotype was counted ten times or more. The CDR3 DNA is TGTGCCAGCAACCGCGGGAGTATCGCCTACAATGAGCAGTTCTTC. Translating gives CASNRGSIAYNEQFF. The V gene is TRBV28, the J gene TRBJ2-1; 7 bases align to TRBD2. Germline V gene data show CDR1 as MDHEN and CDR2 as SYDVKM. This CDR3 contains 15 residues. V gave up 7 bases and J gave up 2 bases; unmatched junction bases: 8.

This clonotype has a handful of counts. The gene calls are TRBV5-1 and TRBJ2-7; 11 bases match TRBD1. This CDR3 region has 16 residues. Germline CDR1 and CDR2: SGHRS and YFSETQ. The ends lost 3 bases at V and 1 base at J; junction bases unmatched: 6. Here the CDR3 DNA reads TGCGCCAGCAGCTCCCTCGGGACAGGGGGGTCCTACGAGCAGTACTTC. Translating gives CASSSLGTGGSYEQYF.